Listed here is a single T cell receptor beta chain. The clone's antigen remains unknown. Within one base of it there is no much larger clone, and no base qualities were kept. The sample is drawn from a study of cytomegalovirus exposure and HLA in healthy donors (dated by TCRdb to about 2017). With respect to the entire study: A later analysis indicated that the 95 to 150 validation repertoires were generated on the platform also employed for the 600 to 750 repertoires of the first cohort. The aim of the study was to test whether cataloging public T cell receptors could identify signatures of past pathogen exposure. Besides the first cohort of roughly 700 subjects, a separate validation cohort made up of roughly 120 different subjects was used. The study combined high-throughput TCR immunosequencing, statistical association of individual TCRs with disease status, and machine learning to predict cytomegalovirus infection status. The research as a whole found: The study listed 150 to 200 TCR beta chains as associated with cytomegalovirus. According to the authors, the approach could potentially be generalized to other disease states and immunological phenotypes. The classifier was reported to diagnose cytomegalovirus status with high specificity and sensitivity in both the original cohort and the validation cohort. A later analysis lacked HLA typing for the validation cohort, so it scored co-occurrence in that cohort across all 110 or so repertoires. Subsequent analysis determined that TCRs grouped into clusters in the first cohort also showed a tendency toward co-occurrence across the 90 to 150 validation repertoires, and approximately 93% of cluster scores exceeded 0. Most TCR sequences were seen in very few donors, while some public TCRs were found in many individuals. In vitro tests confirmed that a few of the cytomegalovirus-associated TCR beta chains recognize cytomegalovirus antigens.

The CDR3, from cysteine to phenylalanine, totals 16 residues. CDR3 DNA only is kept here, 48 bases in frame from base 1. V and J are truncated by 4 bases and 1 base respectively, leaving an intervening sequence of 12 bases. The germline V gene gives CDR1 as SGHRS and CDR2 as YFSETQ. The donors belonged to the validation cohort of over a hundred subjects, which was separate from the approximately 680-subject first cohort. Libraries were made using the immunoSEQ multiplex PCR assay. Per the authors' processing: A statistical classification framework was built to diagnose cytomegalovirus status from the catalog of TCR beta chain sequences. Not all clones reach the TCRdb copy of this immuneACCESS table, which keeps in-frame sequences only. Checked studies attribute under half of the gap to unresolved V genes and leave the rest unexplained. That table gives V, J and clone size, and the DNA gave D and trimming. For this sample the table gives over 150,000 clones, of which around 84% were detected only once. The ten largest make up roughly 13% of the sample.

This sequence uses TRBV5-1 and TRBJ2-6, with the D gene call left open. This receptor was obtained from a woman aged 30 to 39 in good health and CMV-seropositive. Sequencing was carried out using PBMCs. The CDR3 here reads CASSRPVLSGANVLTF. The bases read TGCGCCAGCAGCCGCCCTGTCCTATCTGGGGCCAACGTCCTGACTTTC.